What follows are 8 T cell receptor beta chains derived from one specimen sequenced in a study of cytomegalovirus exposure and HLA in healthy donors. With 60 Vbeta and 13 Jbeta primers, the PCR was carried out. Sequencing was performed with immunoSEQ multiplex PCR; in TCRdb, only in-frame clones are kept and a portion is missing. Of about 69,000 clones listed, approximately 70% are singletons. The specimen was PBMCs. The receptors here all came from a male donor in good health and CMV-seropositive.

The chain couples TRBV10-3 to TRBJ1-3; tentative D call: TRBD1 (6 bases). This CDR3 is built from 13 residues. Germline CDR1 ENHRY, CDR2 SYGVKD. Trimming cost V 7 bases and J 4 bases, with 11 bases left between them. CDR3 sequence: CAINPGTGNTIYF. DNA for the CDR3: TGTGCCATCAACCCCGGGACAGGAAACACCATATATTTT.

The V gene is TRBV13, the J gene TRBJ2-2; D remains unclear. This CDR3 spans 14 amino acids. V lost 5 bases, J lost 1 base, and 8 bases lay in between. Germline V gene sequence: CDR1 PRHDT, CDR2 FYEKMQ (reference sequence). CDR3 in DNA: TGTGCCAGCAGCAATTTCGGGAACACCGGGGAGCTGTTTTTT. Residues: CASSNFGNTGELFF.

This clone was detected once. The chain uses TRBV11-1 and TRBJ2-5; D gene ambiguous. The CDR3 sequence is 14 residues long. Trimming took off 6 bases at V and 1 base at J, with 12 bases between the two ends. The germline CDR1 and CDR2 sequences are SGHAT and FQDESV (reference sequence). The CDR3, as DNA: TGTGCCAGCAGTCATCCCGTAGCCCAAGAGACCCAGTACTTC. It codes for CASSHPVAQETQYF. Looking up the rest from reference TRBV11-1 and TRBJ2-5 gives the full variable domain: EAEVAQSPRYKITEKSQAVAFWCDPISGHATLYWYRQILGQGPELLVQFQDESVVDDSQLPKDRFSAERLKGVDSTLKIQPAELGDSAMYLCASSHPVAQETQYFGPGTRLLVL.

The chain has TRBV5-4 and TRBJ2-3; no definite D call. CDR1 SGHNT and CDR2 YYREEE come from the germline V gene (reference sequence). The ends were cut back, 4 bases at V and 5 bases at J, with 11 bases in the middle. The CDR3 length is 13 residues. DNA of the CDR3: TGTGCCAGCAGCCCGGAGAGGAGAGATACGCAGTATTTT. Translating it yields CASSPERRDTQYF.

The chain carries TRBV15 and TRBJ2-7; D may be TRBD2 (5 bases). Trimming removed 0 bases from V and 3 bases from J, with 9 bases in between. The CDR3 sequence is 14 residues long. Germline V gene data show CDR1 as LNHNV and CDR2 as YYDKDF (reference sequence). The CDR3 coding sequence is TGTGCCACCAGCAGAGATGAGGGAAACTACGAGCAGTACTTC. Amino acid sequence: CATSRDEGNYEQYF.

The chain combines TRBV15 with TRBJ2-1; possible D gene TRBD2, 7 bases. Germline assignment: CDR1 LNHNV and CDR2 YYDKDF (reference sequence). The CDR3 is 15 amino acids. V dropped 4 bases and J dropped 7 bases, with 17 bases sitting between them. DNA for the CDR3: TGTGCCACCAGCAATATAAGGGGGGAGGGGAATGAGCAGTTCTTC. Protein sequence: CATSNIRGEGNEQFF.

As for this clone: Other DNA sequences within the sample encode an identical CDR3. This chain joins TRBV7-6 and TRBJ1-1; D might be TRBD1 (6 bases). V gave up 3 bases and J gave up 2 bases, with 7 bases separating them. The CDR3 extends over 13 amino acids. The germline gives CDR1 SGHVS, CDR2 FNYEAQ. The CDR3 sequence is CASSLDRNTEAFF. The DNA for the CDR3 is TGTGCCAGCAGCTTGGACAGAAACACTGAAGCTTTCTTT.

The CDR3 nucleotides are TGCGCCAGCAGCTTATGGGGGCGACGGGAGGGGAACACCGGGGAGCTGTTTTTT. Protein product: CASSLWGRREGNTGELFF. The chain combines TRBV5-1 with TRBJ2-2, with 8 bases fitting TRBD2. Germline-derived CDR1 and CDR2 are SGHRS and YFSETQ. V lost 2 bases, J lost 1 base, and 10 bases stayed unmatched. The CDR3 runs 18 residues.